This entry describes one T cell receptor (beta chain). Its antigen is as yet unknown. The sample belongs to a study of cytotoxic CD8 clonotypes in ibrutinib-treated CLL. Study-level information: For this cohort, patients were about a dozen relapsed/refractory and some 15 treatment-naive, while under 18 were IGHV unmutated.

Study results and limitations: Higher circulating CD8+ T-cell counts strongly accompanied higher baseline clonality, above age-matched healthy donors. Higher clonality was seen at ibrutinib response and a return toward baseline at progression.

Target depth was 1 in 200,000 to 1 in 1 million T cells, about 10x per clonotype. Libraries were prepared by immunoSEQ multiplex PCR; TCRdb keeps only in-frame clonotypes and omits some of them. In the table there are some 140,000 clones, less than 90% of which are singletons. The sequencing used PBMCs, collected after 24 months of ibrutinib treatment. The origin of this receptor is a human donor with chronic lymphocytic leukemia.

The CDR3 reads CASASQSSYNSPLHF. The CDR3, as DNA: TGTGCCAGCGCTTCACAGAGCTCCTATAATTCACCCCTCCACTTT. The chain joins TRBV18 to TRBJ1-6; unclear D gene. V was pared by 8 bases and J by 0 bases, with 11 bases between. CDR1 and CDR2 (germline): KGHSH, LQKENI. This CDR3 contains 15 residues. Filled out from reference TRBV18 and TRBJ1-6, the complete variable domain reads NAGVMQNPRHLVRRRGQEARLRCSPMKGHSHVYWYRQLPEEGLKFMVYLQKENIIDESGMPKERFSAEFPKEGPSILRIQQVVRGDSAAYFCASASQSSYNSPLHFGNGTRLTVT.